The 8 T cell receptor beta chains given below trace back to one sample, sequenced in a study of read filtering for tumor transcriptome and immune sequencing. Molecular barcoded adaptors covering alpha/delta and beta/gamma chains were used on approximately 400 ng RNA. TCRdb reanalysed the reads using MiXCR and keeps one entry per CDR3 protein. This sample carries some 130,000 distinct CDR3 sequences, around 13% of them seen once, and the ten largest clones take 7% to 9%. Sequenced input: a population of CD138-negative cells sorted from bone marrow. Receptor source: a donor over 35 with multiple myeloma.

V is TRBV4-3 and J is TRBJ1-1; 10 bases fit TRBD1. Per germline, CDR1 LGHNA and CDR2 YSLEER. This CDR3 has 15 amino acids. The V gene end was trimmed by 4 bases and the J gene end by 2 bases; junction bases not matched to a gene: 4. The CDR3 protein is CASSPGTGENTEAFF. CDR3 nucleotide sequence: TGCGCCAGCAGCCCCGGGACAGGGGAAAACACTGAAGCTTTCTTT.

This clonotype was recorded many times. V gene TRBV4-3 combines with J gene TRBJ1-4; no reliable D call. The germline V gene encodes CDR1 LGHNA and CDR2 YSLEER. Deletions cut 3 bases from V and 0 bases from J, with 11 bases between. The length of the CDR3 is 16 residues. The CDR3 bases are TGCGCCAGCAGCCAGGAGCTCAGAACAACTAATGAAAAACTGTTTTTT. Protein sequence: CASSQELRTTNEKLFF.

This clonotype came up a few times. A much larger clone differs by one base, so this may be a read error. This chain uses TRBV20-1 with TRBJ1-5; no firm D call. Trimming shortened V by 0 bases and J by 9 bases, and 15 bases separated the two germline ends. The CDR3 runs 14 residues. CDR1 and CDR2 from the germline V gene are DFQATT and SNEGSKA (reference sequence). The DNA for the CDR3 is TGCAGTGCTAGAGATGGGAGGGTAGGACGGCCCCAGCATTTT. Its protein product is CSARDGRVGRPQHF.

This clonotype was seen repeatedly, ten times or more. The chain employs TRBV9 and TRBJ1-2; 12 bases match TRBD1. V was pared by 4 bases and J by 6 bases, with 4 bases of the junction left unmatched. Looked up from germline, CDR1 is SGDLS and CDR2 is YYNGEE. This CDR3 has 14 amino acids. The CDR3 loop reads CASSPGTGGHGYTF. The CDR3 DNA follows: TGTGCCAGCAGCCCTGGGACAGGGGGCCATGGCTACACCTTC. Combining the CDR3 with reference TRBV9 and TRBJ1-2 gives the whole variable domain DSGVTQTPKHLITATGQRVTLRCSPRSGDLSVYWYQQSLDQGLQFLIQYYNGEERAKGNILERFSAQQFPDLHSELNLSSLELGDSALYFCASSPGTGGHGYTFGSGTRLTVV.

This clonotype occurred many times. The chain links TRBV6-5 to TRBJ2-1; 8 bases fit TRBD2. Germline V gives CDR1 MNHEY, CDR2 SVGAGI. V lost 7 bases and J lost 8; bases outside the gene matches: 10. The CDR3 is 14 amino acids. The CDR3, as DNA: TGTGCCAGCAAAACGGGACTAGGAGTCGATGAGCAGTTCTTC. It codes for CASKTGLGVDEQFF.

Ten or more counts support this clonotype. The chain employs TRBV13 and TRBJ2-1, with 10 bases fitting TRBD1. Per germline, CDR1 PRHDT and CDR2 FYEKMQ (reference sequence). The junction had 8 bases not matched to a gene; V was cut back by 1 base and J by 8 bases. This CDR3 comprises 16 residues. The CDR3 sequence is CASSLARQGAGDEQFF. The CDR3 DNA follows: TGTGCCAGCAGCTTAGCCAGACAGGGGGCAGGTGATGAGCAGTTCTTC. The full variable domain, its missing parts supplied by reference TRBV13 and TRBJ2-1, is AAGVIQSPRHLIKEKRETATLKCYPIPRHDTVYWYQQGPGQDPQFLISFYEKMQSDKGSIPDRFSAQQFSDYHSELNMSSLELGDSALYFCASSLARQGAGDEQFFGPGTRLTVL.

This clonotype was seen many times. The gene calls are TRBV6-5 and TRBJ2-1; 9 nucleotides match TRBD2. CDR1 and CDR2 from the germline V gene are MNHEY and SVGAGI. The V segment lost 6 bases and the J segment 1 base; nucleotides outside the gene matches: 10. The length of the CDR3 is 17 residues. The CDR3 here is CASRPIKLAGSYNEQFF. The CDR3, as DNA: TGTGCCAGCAGGCCTATAAAGCTAGCGGGGTCCTACAATGAGCAGTTCTTC.

The chain couples TRBV6-9 to TRBJ1-4; possible D gene TRBD1, 6 bases. V lost 3 bases to trimming and J lost 10 bases, with 18 bases between them. The CDR3 length is 15 residues. CDR1 MNHGY and CDR2 SVAAGI come from the germline V gene. DNA for the CDR3: TGTGCCAGCAGTTACGGGGGGGGCCGGGATGGAAAACTGTTTTTT. This gives the protein CASSYGGGRDGKLFF.